The source of this TCR beta chain is a study of T cell responses to AZD1222 COVID-19 vaccine. Comments on this clone: Its antigen remains unknown.

V was shortened by 0 bases and J by 9 bases, with 7 bases between the two germline ends. This CDR3 spans 13 amino acids. Germline lookup yields CDR1 SGHNT and CDR2 YYREEE (reference sequence). Profiling relied on immunoSEQ multiplex PCR, and the TCRdb table lists in-frame clones only, not all of them. The data contain over 150,000 clones, about nine tenths of them seen just once; the ten biggest clones take up less than 3%. General study findings and limits: Spike was spanned by vaccine-associated CD4 TCRs, with dominance at 160-218 and 743-854.

This chain connects TRBV5-4 to TRBJ1-6; unclear D gene. The material was peripheral blood, obtained on day 0 of AZD1222 vaccination. This sequence originates from an adult in good health. CDR3 residues: CASSLAIGSPLHF. CDR3 DNA sequence: TGTGCCAGCAGCTTGGCCATTGGTTCACCCCTCCACTTT.